The 27 T cell receptor beta chains listed next were all sequenced from one sample in a study of blood T cell repertoires in COVID-19. The repertoire was sequenced with immunoSEQ multiplex PCR; TCRdb's copy has only in-frame clones and lacks some. The table lists approximately 260,000 clones, around nine tenths of them singletons. Sequenced material: PBMCs or T cells enriched from blood (not recorded which). These receptors all come from a woman aged 55-69 years who had recovered from COVID-19.

This chain uses TRBV2 with TRBJ1-6, with a tentative D call TRBD1 (5 bases). The V and J ends lost 9 bases and 14 bases respectively, with 17 bases between them. The CDR3 is 12 amino acids. Germline CDR1 is SNHLY and CDR2 is FYNNEI. The CDR3 region is CARGGRGSALHF. CDR3 nucleotides: TGTGCCAGGGGCGGGAGGGGATCCGCCCTCCACTTT. The entire variable domain, with the rest obtained from reference TRBV2 and TRBJ1-6, is as follows: EPEVTQTPSHQVTQMGQEVILRCVPISNHLYFYWYRQILGQKVEFLVSFYNNEISEKSEIFDDQFSVERPDGSNFTLKIRSTKLEDSAMYFCARGGRGSALHFGNGTRLTVT.

The gene calls are TRBV5-5 and TRBJ1-6, with 8 bases identical to TRBD1. The CDR3 extends over 15 amino acids. In germline, CDR1 is SGHKS, CDR2 YYEKEE (reference sequence). With V trimmed by 4 bases and J by 5 bases, 5 bases remained unmatched. The CDR3 here is CASSPEDRDNSPLHF. CDR3 coding DNA: TGTGCCAGCAGCCCCGAGGACAGGGATAATTCACCCCTCCACTTT.

The chain recombines TRBV10-3 with TRBJ2-5, with D perhaps matching TRBD2 (6 bases). The CDR3 contains 14 residues. Germline CDR1 ENHRY, CDR2 SYGVKD. Deletions cut 3 bases from V and 5 bases from J, with 13 bases between. The CDR3 is CAISEGGDGETQYF. CDR3 nucleotide sequence: TGTGCCATCAGTGAAGGCGGGGATGGGGAGACCCAGTACTTC.

This CDR3 reads CAIRERGLSETQYF. CDR3 nucleotide sequence: TGTGCCATCAGGGAGCGGGGGTTGTCAGAGACCCAGTACTTC. This rearrangement joins TRBV10-3 to TRBJ2-5; TRBD2 agrees at 8 bases. The V gene end was trimmed by 6 bases and the J gene end by 4 bases; junction bases not matched to a gene: 7. This CDR3 region has 14 residues. Germline-derived CDR1 and CDR2 are ENHRY and SYGVKD.

This clone was picked up a small number of times. In DNA form, the CDR3 reads TGTGCCAGCAGCACAACCACAGGGTCGGGGGCCAACGTCCTGACTTTC. This sequence encodes CASSTTTGSGANVLTF. This chain joins TRBV9 and TRBJ2-6, with D perhaps matching TRBD1 (6 bases). The CDR3 sequence is 16 residues long. Germline CDR1 and CDR2: SGDLS and YYNGEE. V lost 4 bases and J lost 4, with 15 bases in between.

The chain has TRBV10-2 and TRBJ2-7; no clear D. The V gene lost 2 bases and the J gene lost 4 bases, with 9 bases spanning the gap. This CDR3 is 13 amino acids long. Germline V lookup: CDR1 WSHSY, CDR2 SAAADI. The CDR3 region is CASSENSLYEQYF. The CDR3 DNA follows: TGCGCCAGCAGTGAGAATTCCCTTTACGAGCAGTACTTC.

The rearrangement joins TRBV4-2 to TRBJ1-2, with 10 bases that match TRBD1. Germline V gene data show CDR1 as LGHNA and CDR2 as YNFKEQ. The CDR3 spans 14 residues. The junction had 3 bases not matched to a gene; V was cut back by 0 bases and J by 8 bases. The CDR3 DNA sequence: TGTGCCAGCAGCCAAGAAGGGACAGGGGTCGGCTACACCTTC. It yields the protein CASSQEGTGVGYTF.

The chain links TRBV14 to TRBJ2-3; the D is unclear. Trimming removed 3 bases from V and 8 bases from J, with 9 bases in between. The CDR3 runs to 12 residues. CDR1 and CDR2 from the germline V gene are SGHDN and FVKESK. CDR3 sequence reads: CASSQTSLTQYF. CDR3 in DNA: TGTGCCAGCAGCCAGACAAGTCTTACGCAGTATTTT.

This chain links TRBV28 with TRBJ2-7; D may be TRBD1 (6 bases). With 5 bases removed from V and 1 base from J, the gap between germline ends came to 12 bases. The CDR3 has 14 residues. Germline V gives CDR1 MDHEN, CDR2 SYDVKM. As DNA, the CDR3 is TGTGCCAGCAGTCTACAGGGTTGGTCCTACGAGCAGTACTTC. Translating it yields CASSLQGWSYEQYF.

The V and J genes are TRBV5-1 and TRBJ2-5; a weak D match, TRBD2 (5 bases). Germline CDR1 is SGHRS and CDR2 is YFSETQ. This CDR3 has 15 amino acids. V dropped 5 bases and J dropped 2 bases, with 16 bases sitting between them. The CDR3, as DNA: TGCGCCAGCAGTGGGAATTCCGGGGTACAAGAGACCCAGTACTTC. Encoded protein: CASSGNSGVQETQYF.

This rearrangement joins TRBV6-6 to TRBJ1-5, with D possibly matching TRBD1 (6 bases). The length of the CDR3 is 14 residues. In germline, CDR1 is MNHNY, CDR2 SVGAGI (reference sequence). V dropped 6 bases and J dropped 3 bases, with 12 bases sitting between them. The CDR3 loop reads CASSPRDINQPQHF. CDR3 in DNA: TGTGCCAGCAGCCCCCGGGACATCAATCAGCCCCAGCATTTT.

J is TRBJ1-2 and V is TRBV5-4; possibly TRBD1 for D (5 bases). From germline, CDR1 is SGHNT and CDR2 YYREEE (reference sequence). The CDR3 extends over 13 amino acids. V dropped 3 bases and J dropped 2 bases, with 8 bases sitting between them. The CDR3: CASSSPGNYGYTF. The CDR3 DNA reads as TGTGCCAGCAGCTCACCAGGGAACTATGGCTACACCTTC.

The chain couples TRBV5-8 to TRBJ1-2; a weak D match, TRBD1 (5 bases). Looked up from germline, CDR1 is SGHTS and CDR2 is YDEGEE. The germline V and J ends were trimmed by 2 bases and 1 base, with 12 bases remaining between them. This CDR3 has 15 residues. This CDR3 is CASSFRQRLNYGYTF. Written as DNA, the CDR3 is TGTGCCAGCAGCTTTCGACAGAGACTTAACTATGGCTACACCTTC.

J is TRBJ2-7 and V is TRBV7-6; 8 nucleotides match TRBD2. The length of the CDR3 is 15 residues. V shed 4 bases and J 1 base; nucleotides not matched to a gene: 6. CDR1 and CDR2 (germline): SGHVS, FNYEAQ. The CDR3 DNA is TGTGCCAGCAGCTCCCCCCCTAGCGGGTCCTACGAGCAGTACTTC. Translation: CASSSPPSGSYEQYF. Full variable domain (missing parts from reference TRBV7-6 and TRBJ2-7): GAGVSQSPRYKVTKRGQDVALRCDPISGHVSLYWYRQALGQGPEFLTYFNYEAQQDKSGLPNDRFSAERPEGSISTLTIQRTEQRDSAMYRCASSSPPSGSYEQYFGPGTRLTVT.

This clone was seen only a few times. The chain links TRBV5-1 to TRBJ2-2, with 9 bases matching TRBD1. This CDR3 has 16 amino acids. The V and J ends lost 0 bases and 7 bases, in that order; junction bases with no gene match: 7. Germline V CDR1 and CDR2: SGHRS, YFSETQ. The CDR3 bases are TGCGCCAGCAGCTTGGAGGGACAGGGTTTGAGCGGGGAGCTGTTTTTT. Amino acid sequence: CASSLEGQGLSGELFF.

The sample holds one count of this clone. V gene TRBV6-5 combines with J gene TRBJ1-5; 8 bases agree with TRBD1. CDR1 and CDR2 (germline): MNHEY, SVGAGI. Losses at the gene ends were 0 bases for V and 6 bases for J; bases not matched to a gene: 4. The CDR3 runs 15 residues. The CDR3 protein is CASSYSPGGAQPQHF. The DNA of the CDR3 is TGTGCCAGCAGTTACTCGCCAGGGGGCGCTCAGCCCCAGCATTTT.

This chain uses TRBV3-1 (or the pseudogene TRBV3-2) with TRBJ1-2; 9 nucleotides match TRBD1. In germline, CDR1 is LGHDT, CDR2 YNNKEL (reference sequence). This CDR3 has 14 amino acids. Losses at the gene ends were 2 bases for V and 2 bases for J; bases not matched to a gene: 0. CDR3 nucleotide sequence: TGTGCCAGCAGCCAAACAGGGGGCAACTATGGCTACACCTTC. Translated, it gives CASSQTGGNYGYTF.

A few counts support this clone. This chain uses TRBV9 with TRBJ2-7, with 8 bases identical to TRBD2. Germline assignment: CDR1 SGDLS and CDR2 YYNGEE. The CDR3 consists of 15 residues. J lost 5 bases, V lost 2 bases, and 9 bases had no gene match. The CDR3 DNA reads TGTGCCAGCAGCGTTGACGGGAGGGCTTCGGACGAGCAGTACTTC. As protein: CASSVDGRASDEQYF.

J is TRBJ1-1 and V is TRBV28; D gene ambiguous. The CDR3 covers 15 residues. Per germline, CDR1 MDHEN and CDR2 SYDVKM. V was pared by 6 bases and J by 0 bases, with 14 bases between. CDR3 protein: CASRLLQNMNTEAFF. As DNA, the CDR3 is TGTGCCAGCAGGTTACTCCAGAACATGAACACTGAAGCTTTCTTT. The entire variable domain, with the rest obtained from reference TRBV28 and TRBJ1-1, is as follows: DVKVTQSSRYLVKRTGEKVFLECVQDMDHENMFWYRQDPGLGLRLIYFSYDVKMKEKGDIPEGYSVSREKKERFSLILESASTNQTSMYLCASRLLQNMNTEAFFGQGTRLTVV.

CDR3 residues: CAWSVSRGTEAFF. The CDR3 bases are TGTGCCTGGAGTGTAAGCAGGGGTACTGAAGCTTTCTTT. The chain joins TRBV30 to TRBJ1-1; maybe TRBD1 (6 bases). The CDR3 has 13 residues. Germline CDR1 GTSNPN, CDR2 SVGIG (reference sequence). The ends were cut back, 0 bases at V and 5 bases at J, with 10 bases in the middle.

CDR3 nucleotides: TGTGCCAGCAGCGCTATGGGGCAAGTTCCGGGCACCATATATTTT. As protein: CASSAMGQVPGTIYF. The chain employs TRBV6-5 and TRBJ1-3; the D gene is possibly TRBD1 (5 bases). Trimming stripped 6 bases from V and 9 bases from J, with 21 bases between. The CDR3 is 15 residues long. From germline, CDR1 is MNHEY and CDR2 SVGAGI.

The V gene is TRBV12-2, the J gene TRBJ1-4; TRBD1 is the table's D call and was not checked against the DNA. TRBV12-2 is reported as a pseudogene. The CDR3 contains 16 residues. The CDR3 sequence is CASRLASTGADEKLFF. CDR3 DNA sequence: TGTGCAAGTCGCTTAGCATCGACAGGGGCAGATGAAAAACTGTTTTTT.

This clone has only one observation. The gene calls are TRBV18 and TRBJ1-5; TRBD1 matches at 10 bases. CDR1 is KGHSH and CDR2 is LQKENI in the germline V gene. CDR3 size: 15 residues. With V trimmed by 3 bases and J by 6 bases, 5 bases remained unmatched. The CDR3, as DNA: TGTGCCAGCTCACCGACAGGGGGCGAGGGTCAGCCCCAGCATTTT. This translates into CASSPTGGEGQPQHF.

This chain links TRBV6-5 with TRBJ1-4; D perhaps matches TRBD1 (5 bases). Germline loops: CDR1 MNHEY, CDR2 SVGAGI. The CDR3 loop spans 14 amino acids. Trimming took 2 bases from V and 7 from J, leaving 11 bases between them. In nucleotides, the CDR3 is TGTGCCAGCAGTTACCCCGGGGGAGGTGAAAAACTGTTTTTT. Translated, it gives CASSYPGGGEKLFF.

This clone was recorded a few times. The chain carries TRBV7-3 and TRBJ2-1, with 9 bases aligning to TRBD2. J lost 9 bases, V lost 5 bases, and 11 bases had no gene match. The CDR3 extends over 15 amino acids. Germline values: CDR1 SGHTA, CDR2 FQGTGA. CDR3 sequence: CASSPSGTSRGEQFF. Written as DNA, the CDR3 is TGTGCCAGCAGCCCCTCCGGGACTAGCCGCGGTGAGCAGTTCTTC.

The chain couples TRBV6-5 to TRBJ1-1, with 7 bases identical to TRBD1. The V and J ends lost 10 bases and 1 base, in that order; junction bases with no gene match: 6. The CDR3 has 13 amino acids. Germline CDR1 reads MNHEY; CDR2 reads SVGAGI. DNA for the CDR3: TGTGCCAACGACAGGGCCGGGAACACTGAAGCTTTCTTT. Encoded protein: CANDRAGNTEAFF.

The CDR3 spells CASSLETGPNEQFF. CDR3 nucleotides: TGTGCCAGCAGCTTAGAGACAGGGCCGAATGAGCAGTTCTTC. The rearrangement uses TRBV11-3 and TRBJ2-1; 7 bases are a match to TRBD1. The length of the CDR3 is 14 residues. J was trimmed by 7 bases and V by 0 bases; bases with no gene match: 3. Germline V gene lookup returns CDR1 SGHNT and CDR2 YENEEA.